This TCR beta chain stems from a study of TIL therapy for anti-PD-1-resistant metastatic lung cancer. The time point denotes: pre-treatment sample, taken before nivolumab and TIL therapy. Study-level points and caveats: Infused TIL clonotypes partially replaced the baseline blood repertoire, then decayed over months.

This was the immunoSEQ v3 assay. TCRdb's table, derived via immunoSEQ multiplex PCR, lists solely in-frame clones and lacks some. The sample shows about 18,000 clones, roughly 85% of them seen only once. As for this clone: The antigen is not known.

V was cut by 4 bases and J by 6 bases, with 12 bases left in between. This CDR3 has 13 amino acids. Looked up from germline, CDR1 is SGHTA and CDR2 is FQGTGA. The sequence came from a person between 25 and 80 years old with non-small cell lung cancer. The chain joins TRBV7-3 to TRBJ1-2, with D perhaps TRBD1 (6 bases). The sequencing here drew on blood, taken at baseline. The CDR3 bases are TGTGCCAGCAGCTACCAGGGGTTTGATGGCTACACCTTC. Its protein is CASSYQGFDGYTF.